These 28 T cell receptor beta chains came from one sample sequenced in a study of untreated major depressive disorder. Findings of the study overall: Compared with controls, depressed patients showed more TRBV05-01 (Vbeta 5.1) usage in CD4+ T cells.

The method was immunoSEQ multiplex PCR; TCRdb's version includes in-frame clones alone and lacks a portion of them. The table lists around 13,000 clones, approximately 90% of them singletons. Antigens for these TCRs are unknown. The sequenced sample was CD4+ T cells from PBMCs. These receptors were collected from a woman aged 25 to 45 with major depressive disorder.

The chain is built from TRBV7-9 and TRBJ1-2; D unresolved. The V gene lost 7 bases and the J gene lost 4 bases, with 16 bases spanning the gap. CDR3 length: 14 residues. The V gene's germline CDR1 is SEHNR and CDR2 FQNEAQ (reference sequence). Here the CDR3 reads CASTDTGGGYGYTF. DNA of the CDR3: TGTGCCAGCACTGATACGGGCGGCGGCTATGGCTACACCTTC.

This chain connects TRBV2 to TRBJ2-3, with TRBD1 matching over 7 bases. Germline V gene data show CDR1 as SNHLY and CDR2 as FYNNEI. Losses at the gene ends were 7 bases for V and 0 bases for J; bases not matched to a gene: 13. The CDR3 consists of 17 residues. CDR3 nucleotides: TGTGCCAGCACCGAAGGGGGCAGAGCCTTTAGCACAGATACGCAGTATTTT. Amino acid sequence: CASTEGGRAFSTDTQYF. Full variable domain (rest looked up from reference TRBV2 and TRBJ2-3): EPEVTQTPSHQVTQMGQEVILRCVPISNHLYFYWYRQILGQKVEFLVSFYNNEISEKSEIFDDQFSVERPDGSNFTLKIRSTKLEDSAMYFCASTEGGRAFSTDTQYFGPGTRLTVL.

CDR3 nucleotide sequence: TGTGCCAGCTCACCGGGACAGGCAAACACTGAAGCTTTCTTT. Its translation is CASSPGQANTEAFF. The chain carries TRBV18 and TRBJ1-1; 8 bases align to TRBD1. Trimming removed 3 bases from V and 2 bases from J; junction bases left unmatched: 2. This CDR3 has 14 residues. CDR1 KGHSH and CDR2 LQKENI come from the germline V gene.

This rearrangement joins TRBV27 to TRBJ2-7; 9 bases agree with TRBD1. The CDR3 covers 15 residues. Germline V lookup: CDR1 MNHEY, CDR2 SMNVEV (reference sequence). J lost 5 bases, V lost 6 bases, and 11 bases had no gene match. The DNA of the CDR3 is TGTGCCAGCAGGGACTGGGACAGGGTTGGCGACGAGCAGTACTTC. Translation gives CASRDWDRVGDEQYF.

The J gene is TRBJ2-1, the V gene TRBV9; 8 bases align to TRBD1. V lost 4 bases and J lost 7; bases outside the gene matches: 7. Germline V gene lookup returns CDR1 SGDLS and CDR2 YYNGEE. The length of the CDR3 is 14 residues. The CDR3 reads CASSIGTGHNEQFF. The CDR3 DNA is TGTGCCAGCAGCATCGGGACAGGTCATAATGAGCAGTTCTTC.

In this sample, this clone turned up a few times. The chain is built from TRBV29-1 and TRBJ1-2; the D is unclear. Germline lookup yields CDR1 SQVTM and CDR2 ANQGSEA. Trimming pared 0 bases from V and 8 bases from J, leaving 4 bases between. This CDR3 has 10 amino acids. CDR3: CSVEDVGYTF. CDR3 in DNA: TGCAGCGTTGAAGACGTAGGCTACACCTTC.

The chain has TRBV25-1 and TRBJ1-5; weak D call: TRBD1 (5 bases). The V end lost 2 bases, the J end lost 7 bases, and 15 bases lay between the germline ends. This CDR3 spans 15 amino acids. Germline-derived CDR1 and CDR2 are MGHDK and SYGVNS. The chain's CDR3 is CASSESGRGEQPQHF. DNA for the CDR3: TGTGCCAGCAGTGAAAGCGGAAGAGGGGAACAGCCCCAGCATTTT. Based on the CDR3 plus reference TRBV25-1 and TRBJ1-5, the full variable domain is EADIYQTPRYLVIGTGKKITLECSQTMGHDKMYWYQQDPGMELHLIHYSYGVNSTEKGDLSSESTVSRIRTEHFPLTLESARPSHTSQYLCASSESGRGEQPQHFGDGTRLSIL.

The V and J genes are TRBV30 and TRBJ1-5; D ambiguous. The germline CDR1 and CDR2 sequences are GTSNPN and SVGIG (reference sequence). Trimming cost V 4 bases and J 2 bases, with 6 bases left between them. There are 12 residues in the CDR3. This CDR3 reads CAWKVGNQPQHF. The CDR3 bases are TGTGCCTGGAAAGTGGGCAATCAGCCCCAGCATTTT.

The chain links TRBV10-3 to TRBJ1-2; D ambiguous. V lost 3 bases, J lost 6 bases, and 11 bases lay in between. This CDR3 has 13 residues. Looked up from germline, CDR1 is ENHRY and CDR2 is SYGVKD. This CDR3 reads CAISDLGANGYTF. In DNA form, the CDR3 reads TGTGCCATCAGTGATCTGGGAGCCAATGGCTACACCTTC.

This clone has more than one count but fewer than ten. The J gene is TRBJ1-2, the V gene TRBV30; unclear D gene. Trimming stripped 5 bases from V and 4 bases from J, with 8 bases between. The CDR3 extends over 11 amino acids. Germline CDR1 and CDR2: GTSNPN and SVGIG (reference sequence). CDR3 DNA: TGTGCCTGGGGACTGATCTATGGCTACACCTTC. This codes for CAWGLIYGYTF.

The chain joins TRBV11-2 to TRBJ1-2; D is unresolved. V was cut by 6 bases and J by 2 bases, with 16 bases left in between. Germline V gene lookup returns CDR1 SGHAT and CDR2 FQNNGV. The CDR3 runs to 15 residues. This CDR3 reads CASSPGEQRNYGYTF. In DNA form, the CDR3 reads TGTGCCAGCAGTCCTGGGGAACAGCGAAACTATGGCTACACCTTC.

The chain recombines TRBV27 with TRBJ2-6, with 10 bases aligning to TRBD1. Germline assignment: CDR1 MNHEY and CDR2 SMNVEV (reference sequence). J lost 0 bases, V lost 5 bases, and 4 bases had no gene match. The CDR3 is 17 amino acids. The CDR3, as DNA: TGTGCCAGCAGTCACGGGACAGGGGCCTCTGGGGCCAACGTCCTGACTTTC. As protein: CASSHGTGASGANVLTF. The full variable domain, completed using reference TRBV27 and TRBJ2-6, is EAQVTQNPRYLITVTGKKLTVTCSQNMNHEYMSWYRQDPGLGLRQIYYSMNVEVTDKGDVPEGYKVSRKEKRNFPLILESPSPNQTSLYFCASSHGTGASGANVLTFGAGSRLTVL.

The CDR3 is CASSVDGRIGAEAFF. For the CDR3, the DNA is TGTGCCAGCAGCGTAGATGGCAGGATTGGCGCTGAAGCTTTCTTT. The V and J genes are TRBV9 and TRBJ1-1; D unclear. The germline gives CDR1 SGDLS, CDR2 YYNGEE. Trimming stripped 0 bases from V and 6 bases from J, with 15 bases between. The CDR3 runs 15 residues. The entire variable domain, with the rest obtained from reference TRBV9 and TRBJ1-1, is as follows: DSGVTQTPKHLITATGQRVTLRCSPRSGDLSVYWYQQSLDQGLQFLIQYYNGEERAKGNILERFSAQQFPDLHSELNLSSLELGDSALYFCASSVDGRIGAEAFFGQGTRLTVV.

The chain couples TRBV5-6 to TRBJ1-2; TRBD1 agrees at 9 bases. Per the germline V gene, CDR1 is SGHDT and CDR2 is YYEEEE. The CDR3 contains 16 residues. Germline trimming cut 5 bases from V and 4 bases from J; bases unmatched to any gene: 12. CDR3 in DNA: TGTGCCAGCAGTTCAACAGGGGGCTTGGGTAGCTATGGCTACACCTTC. Protein product: CASSSTGGLGSYGYTF.

This chain joins TRBV5-1 and TRBJ2-3; 12 positions agree with TRBD2. The V gene end was trimmed by 4 bases and the J gene end by 8 bases; junction bases not matched to a gene: 8. The CDR3 extends over 15 amino acids. CDR1 is SGHRS and CDR2 is YFSETQ in the germline V gene. CDR3 in DNA: TGCGCCAGCAGCACGCGACTAGCGGGAGAAGCTACGCAGTATTTT. Its translation is CASSTRLAGEATQYF.

The chain couples TRBV4-3 to TRBJ2-1; TRBD2 agrees at 11 bases. The CDR3 consists of 15 residues. Germline values: CDR1 LGHNA, CDR2 YSLEER. The junction had 4 bases not matched to a gene; V was cut back by 1 base and J by 8 bases. CDR3 loop: CASSQALAGADEQFF. CDR3 DNA sequence: TGCGCCAGCAGCCAAGCACTAGCGGGAGCAGATGAGCAGTTCTTC.

The chain links TRBV10-3 to TRBJ1-1, with D hard to call. The germline V gene has CDR1 ENHRY and CDR2 SYGVKD. This CDR3 contains 15 residues. V was pared by 11 bases and J by 0 bases, with 19 bases between. CDR3 loop: CASIDETRMNTEAFF. The DNA of the CDR3 is TGTGCCTCTATAGACGAGACCAGGATGAACACTGAAGCTTTCTTT.

The rearrangement joins TRBV18 to TRBJ1-5; TRBD1 matches 7 bases. Germline V gene data show CDR1 as KGHSH and CDR2 as LQKENI. V trimming: 0 bases; J trimming: 5 bases; junction bases outside the gene matches: 4. The CDR3 totals 15 residues. The CDR3 loop is CASSPPNRGDQPQHF. CDR3 DNA: TGTGCCAGCTCACCACCCAACAGGGGAGATCAGCCCCAGCATTTT.

The chain couples TRBV6-5 to TRBJ1-1; D is unclear. The CDR3 runs to 14 residues. The germline V gene encodes CDR1 MNHEY and CDR2 SVGAGI. Between the trimmed V and J ends, which lost 6 bases and 0 bases, there was a span of 11 bases. The CDR3 protein is CASRKQSMNTEAFF. The CDR3 DNA reads as TGTGCCAGCAGGAAACAGTCTATGAACACTGAAGCTTTCTTT.

CDR3 nucleotides: TGTGCCAGCAGGAAGGCGGACGGGCGGGACACTGAAGCTTTCTTT. It yields the protein CASRKADGRDTEAFF. The rearrangement joins TRBV6-5 to TRBJ1-1; D remains ambiguous. V lost 6 bases to trimming and J lost 3 bases, with 17 bases between them. Germline V gene sequence: CDR1 MNHEY, CDR2 SVGAGI. The CDR3 totals 15 residues.

The rearrangement uses TRBV5-1 and TRBJ1-2; 8 nucleotides match TRBD1. Germline V gene data show CDR1 as SGHRS and CDR2 as YFSETQ. J lost 7 bases, V lost 0 bases, and 8 bases had no gene match. The CDR3 runs 15 residues. This chain's CDR3 is CASSLGDRIDGGYTF. The CDR3 DNA reads as TGCGCCAGCAGCTTGGGGGACAGGATCGATGGTGGCTACACCTTC.

The chain joins TRBV5-4 to TRBJ2-7, with 9 nucleotides matching TRBD2. CDR3 length: 14 amino acids. The germline V gene encodes CDR1 SGHNT and CDR2 YYREEE (reference sequence). Trimming cost V 1 base and J 7 bases; bases outside gene matches: 6. The DNA of the CDR3 is TGTGCCAGCAGCTTGCCGGGACTAGCCACGGAGCAGTACTTC. This sequence encodes CASSLPGLATEQYF.

The V call is TRBV5-1, the J call TRBJ2-7; possible D gene TRBD1, 6 bases. Trimming pared 2 bases from V and 7 bases from J, leaving 10 bases between. The CDR3 length is 12 residues. The V gene's germline CDR1 is SGHRS and CDR2 YFSETQ. This chain's CDR3 is CASSLQGREQYF. The CDR3 nucleotides are TGCGCCAGCAGCTTACAGGGAAGAGAGCAGTACTTC.

V is TRBV7-9 and J is TRBJ2-7, with 7 nucleotides matching TRBD1. The junction had 1 base not matched to a gene; V was cut back by 5 bases and J by 6 bases. CDR3 size: 11 residues. Germline V lookup: CDR1 SEHNR, CDR2 FQNEAQ (reference sequence). Here the CDR3 DNA reads TGTGCCAGCAGCCAGGGGGTCGAGCAGTACTTC. This sequence encodes CASSQGVEQYF.

This chain uses TRBV4-1 with TRBJ1-3; TRBD1 is a possible D gene (5 bases). Trimming pared 1 base from V and 3 bases from J, leaving 19 bases between. Germline V lookup: CDR1 MGHRA, CDR2 YSYEKL. This CDR3 is 18 amino acids long. CDR3 DNA: TGCGCCAGCAGCCAAGCGGGGGGACCCTCACTGGGTGGAAACACCATATATTTT. Translating it yields CASSQAGGPSLGGNTIYF.

This clone came up a few times. The V and J genes are TRBV14 and TRBJ1-1; D is unclear. CDR1 is SGHDN and CDR2 is FVKESK in the germline V gene. With 0 bases removed from V and 0 bases from J, the gap between germline ends came to 2 bases. The CDR3 runs to 13 residues. The CDR3 spells CASSQELNTEAFF. The CDR3 DNA reads TGTGCCAGCAGCCAAGAGTTGAACACTGAAGCTTTCTTT.

The chain couples TRBV11-2 to TRBJ2-1, with D perhaps matching TRBD1 (6 bases). From germline, CDR1 is SGHAT and CDR2 FQNNGV. The CDR3 has 16 residues. V was pared by 0 bases and J by 7 bases, with 16 bases between. The CDR3 DNA reads TGTGCCAGCAGCTTAGATGGGGGACACCCGGTGAATGAGCAGTTCTTC. Encoded protein: CASSLDGGHPVNEQFF.

The chain recombines TRBV25-1 with TRBJ1-1; D is unresolved. V was trimmed by 10 bases and J by 4 bases, leaving 10 bases between them. Per the germline V gene, CDR1 is MGHDK and CDR2 is SYGVNS. The CDR3 has 11 residues. In DNA form, the CDR3 reads TGTGCCACCCAGCTGGCCACTGAAGCTTTCTTT. It is translated as CATQLATEAFF.